This entry lists 6 T cell receptor beta chains sequenced from one sample in a study of blood T cells in healthy people across ages. For the second PCR, which ran for roughly 6 to 12 cycles, a sample-barcoded 5' primer and a J-beta primer mix were used. A single record per CDR3 protein comes from TCRdb applying MiXCR to the 5' RACE reads. The table has 700,000 to 1,000,000 distinct CDR3 sequences, roughly 44% seen once. The sample was blood. Receptor source: a man aged 55-75 years in good health.

This clonotype has just a few counts. This chain uses TRBV20-1 with TRBJ2-5; 8 nucleotides match TRBD1. CDR1 DFQATT and CDR2 SNEGSKA come from the germline V gene (reference sequence). With 2 bases clipped from V and 4 bases from J, the junction kept 6 bases outside the gene matches. The CDR3 is 14 residues long. Here the CDR3 reads CSARQTGTGETQYF. DNA for the CDR3: TGCAGTGCTAGACAAACCGGGACAGGAGAGACCCAGTACTTC.

In this sample, this clonotype turned up a few times. V and J are TRBV6-1 and TRBJ2-3; D is ambiguous. Germline loops: CDR1 MNHNS, CDR2 SASEGT. V lost 1 base and J lost 5, with 7 bases in between. The CDR3 totals 13 residues. The CDR3: CASSEERGDTQYF. The DNA of the CDR3 is TGTGCCAGCAGTGAAGAGCGTGGAGATACGCAGTATTTT.

The chain is built from TRBV12-3 or TRBV12-4 and TRBJ2-1, with D hard to call. This CDR3 contains 12 residues. Trimming took off 7 bases at V and 10 bases at J, with 14 bases between the two ends. CDR3 DNA: TGTGCCAGCAAAAGGCTTTCAGGAGAGCAGTTCTTC. This translates into CASKRLSGEQFF.

This chain connects TRBV6-1 to TRBJ1-1; no firm D call. The CDR3 sequence is 15 residues long. Germline V lookup: CDR1 MNHNS, CDR2 SASEGT. The V and J ends lost 2 bases and 2 bases respectively, with 12 bases between them. CDR3 sequence (DNA): TGTGCCAGCAGTGAAAGTGTGAGGCGAAACACTGAAGCTTTCTTT. Amino acid sequence: CASSESVRRNTEAFF.

The chain is built from TRBV6-2 or TRBV6-3 and TRBJ2-5; D is undetermined. The CDR3 length is 13 residues. V dropped 4 bases and J dropped 5 bases, with 11 bases sitting between them. The V gene's germline CDR1 is MNHEY and CDR2 SVGEGT. For the CDR3, the DNA is TGTGCCAGCAGTTTTCAATGGCGGGAGACCCAGTACTTC. Translation gives CASSFQWRETQYF.

Comment on this clonotype: A much larger clonotype is one base distant, so this may be a read error. The chain links TRBV4-3 to TRBJ2-5; D unclear. Germline V lookup: CDR1 LGHNA, CDR2 YSLEER. The CDR3 is made up of 13 amino acids. Written as DNA, the CDR3 is TGCTCCAGCAGCCAAGATCCGGCAGAGACCCAGTACTTC. This codes for CSSSQDPAETQYF.